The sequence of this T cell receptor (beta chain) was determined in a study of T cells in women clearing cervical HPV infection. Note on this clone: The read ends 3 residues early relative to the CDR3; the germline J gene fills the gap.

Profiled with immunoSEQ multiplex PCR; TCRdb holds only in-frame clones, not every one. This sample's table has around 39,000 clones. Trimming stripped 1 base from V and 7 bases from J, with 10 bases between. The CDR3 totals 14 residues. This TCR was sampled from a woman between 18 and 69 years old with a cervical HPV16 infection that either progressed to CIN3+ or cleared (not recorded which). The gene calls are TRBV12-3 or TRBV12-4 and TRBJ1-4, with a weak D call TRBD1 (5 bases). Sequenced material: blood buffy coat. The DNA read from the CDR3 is TGTGCCAGCAGTTTAGGGCAGGGATCTGAAAAA. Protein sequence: CASSLGQGSEK. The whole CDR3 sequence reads CASSLGQGSEKLFF.